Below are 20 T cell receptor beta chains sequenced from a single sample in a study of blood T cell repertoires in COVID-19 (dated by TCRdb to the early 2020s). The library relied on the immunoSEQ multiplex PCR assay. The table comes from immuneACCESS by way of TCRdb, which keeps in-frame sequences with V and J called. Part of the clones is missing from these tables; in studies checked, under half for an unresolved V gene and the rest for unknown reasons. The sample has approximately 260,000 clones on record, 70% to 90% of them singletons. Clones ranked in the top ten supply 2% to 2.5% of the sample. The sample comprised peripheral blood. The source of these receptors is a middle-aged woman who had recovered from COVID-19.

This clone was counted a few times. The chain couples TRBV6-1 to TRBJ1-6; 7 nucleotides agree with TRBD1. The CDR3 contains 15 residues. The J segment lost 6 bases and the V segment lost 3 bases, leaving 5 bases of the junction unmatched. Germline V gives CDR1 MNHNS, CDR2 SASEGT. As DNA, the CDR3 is TGTGCCAGCAGTGACCGACAGGGTTTTAATTCACCCCTCCACTTT. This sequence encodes CASSDRQGFNSPLHF.

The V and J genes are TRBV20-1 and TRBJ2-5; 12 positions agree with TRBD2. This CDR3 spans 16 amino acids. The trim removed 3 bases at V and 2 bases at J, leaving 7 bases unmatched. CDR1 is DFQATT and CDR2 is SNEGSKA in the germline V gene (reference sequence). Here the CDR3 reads CSASFLAGGVQETQYF. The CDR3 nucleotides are TGCAGTGCTAGTTTCCTAGCGGGGGGGGTACAAGAGACCCAGTACTTC.

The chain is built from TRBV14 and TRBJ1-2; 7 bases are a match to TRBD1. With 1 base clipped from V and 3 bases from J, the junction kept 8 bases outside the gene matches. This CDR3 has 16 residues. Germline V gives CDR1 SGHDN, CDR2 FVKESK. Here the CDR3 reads CASSQVGQARDYGYTF. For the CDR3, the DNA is TGTGCCAGCAGCCAAGTTGGACAGGCACGCGACTATGGCTACACCTTC. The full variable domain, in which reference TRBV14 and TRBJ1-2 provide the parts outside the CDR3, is EAGVTQFPSHSVIEKGQTVTLRCDPISGHDNLYWYRRVMGKEIKFLLHFVKESKQDESGMPNNRFLAERTGGTYSTLKVQPAELEDSGVYFCASSQVGQARDYGYTFGSGTRLTVV.

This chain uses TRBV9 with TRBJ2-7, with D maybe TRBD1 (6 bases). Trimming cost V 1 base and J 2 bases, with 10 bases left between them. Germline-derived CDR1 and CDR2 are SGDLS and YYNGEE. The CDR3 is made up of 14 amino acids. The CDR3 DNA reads TGTGCCAGCAGCGTATCACAGGGAACCTACGAGCAGTACTTC. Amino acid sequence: CASSVSQGTYEQYF. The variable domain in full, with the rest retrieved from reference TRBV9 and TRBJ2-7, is DSGVTQTPKHLITATGQRVTLRCSPRSGDLSVYWYQQSLDQGLQFLIQYYNGEERAKGNILERFSAQQFPDLHSELNLSSLELGDSALYFCASSVSQGTYEQYFGPGTRLTVT.

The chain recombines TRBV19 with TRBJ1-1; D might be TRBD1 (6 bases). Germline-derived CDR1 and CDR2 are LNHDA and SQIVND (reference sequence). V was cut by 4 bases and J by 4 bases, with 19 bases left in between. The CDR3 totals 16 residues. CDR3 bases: TGTGCCAGTAGTAGAATGGGCGCGACAGGCCCCACTGAAGCTTTCTTT. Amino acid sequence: CASSRMGATGPTEAFF.

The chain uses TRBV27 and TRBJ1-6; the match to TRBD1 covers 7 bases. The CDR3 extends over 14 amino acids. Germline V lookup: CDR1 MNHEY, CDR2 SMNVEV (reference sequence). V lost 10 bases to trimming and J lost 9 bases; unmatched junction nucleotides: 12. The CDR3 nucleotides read TGTGCCACGGGGAAACAGGGGAATCGTTCACCCCTCCACTTT. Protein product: CATGKQGNRSPLHF.

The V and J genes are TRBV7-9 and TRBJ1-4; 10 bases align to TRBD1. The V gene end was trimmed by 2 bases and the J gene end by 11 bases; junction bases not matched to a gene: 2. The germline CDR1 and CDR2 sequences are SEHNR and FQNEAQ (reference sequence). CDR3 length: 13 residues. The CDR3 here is CASSLWTGGKLFF. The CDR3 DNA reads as TGTGCCAGCAGCTTATGGACAGGGGGTAAACTGTTTTTT.

The CDR3 is CASSPTQSYEQYF. The CDR3 DNA sequence: TGTGCCAGCTCACCAACACAGTCCTACGAGCAGTACTTC. The chain employs TRBV18 and TRBJ2-7; D remains unclear. CDR3 length: 13 amino acids. Trimming cost V 2 bases and J 1 base, with 6 bases left between them. Per the germline V gene, CDR1 is KGHSH and CDR2 is LQKENI.

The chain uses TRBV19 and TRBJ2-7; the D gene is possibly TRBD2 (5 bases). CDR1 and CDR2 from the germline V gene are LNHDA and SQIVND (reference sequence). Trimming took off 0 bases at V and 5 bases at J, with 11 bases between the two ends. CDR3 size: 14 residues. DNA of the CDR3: TGTGCCAGTAGTATAGAGGGGAGAGGCGACGAGCAGTACTTC. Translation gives CASSIEGRGDEQYF.

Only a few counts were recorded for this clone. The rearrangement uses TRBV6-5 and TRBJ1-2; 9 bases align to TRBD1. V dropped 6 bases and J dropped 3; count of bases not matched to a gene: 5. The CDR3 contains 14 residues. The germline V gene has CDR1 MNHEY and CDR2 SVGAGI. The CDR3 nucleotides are TGTGCCAGCAGGAAAGGACAGGGGTACTATGGCTACACCTTC. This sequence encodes CASRKGQGYYGYTF.

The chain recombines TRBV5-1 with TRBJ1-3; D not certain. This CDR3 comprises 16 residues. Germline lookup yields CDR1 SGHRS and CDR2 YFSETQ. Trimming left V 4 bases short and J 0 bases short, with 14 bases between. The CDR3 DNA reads TGCGCCAGCAGCCCAGGATCAGAACTCTCTGGAAACACCATATATTTT. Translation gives CASSPGSELSGNTIYF.

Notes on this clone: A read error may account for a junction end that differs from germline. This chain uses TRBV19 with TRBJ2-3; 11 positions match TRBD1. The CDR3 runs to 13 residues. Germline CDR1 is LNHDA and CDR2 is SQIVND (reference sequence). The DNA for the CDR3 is TGTGCCAGTAGTTCACCTTGGACAGGGGGCGTCATTTTT. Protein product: CASSSPWTGGVIF. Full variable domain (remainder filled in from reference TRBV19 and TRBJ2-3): DGGITQSPKYLFRKEGQNVTLSCEQNLNHDAMYWYRQDPGQGLRLIYYSQIVNDFQKGDIAEGYSVSREKKESFPLTVTSAQKNPTAFYLCASSSPWTGGVIFGPGTRLTVL.

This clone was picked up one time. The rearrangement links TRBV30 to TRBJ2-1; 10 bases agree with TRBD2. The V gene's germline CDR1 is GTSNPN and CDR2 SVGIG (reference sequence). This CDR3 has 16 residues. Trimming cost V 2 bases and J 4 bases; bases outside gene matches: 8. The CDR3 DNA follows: TGTGCCTGGAGTAGGCTAGCGGGAGACCTTTACAATGAGCAGTTCTTC. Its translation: CAWSRLAGDLYNEQFF.

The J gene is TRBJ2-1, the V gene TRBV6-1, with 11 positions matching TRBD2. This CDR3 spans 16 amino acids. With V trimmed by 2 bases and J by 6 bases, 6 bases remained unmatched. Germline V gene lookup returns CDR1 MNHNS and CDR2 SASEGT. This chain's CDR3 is CASSETGTSGTNEQFF. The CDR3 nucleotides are TGTGCCAGCAGTGAAACCGGGACTAGCGGCACCAATGAGCAGTTCTTC.

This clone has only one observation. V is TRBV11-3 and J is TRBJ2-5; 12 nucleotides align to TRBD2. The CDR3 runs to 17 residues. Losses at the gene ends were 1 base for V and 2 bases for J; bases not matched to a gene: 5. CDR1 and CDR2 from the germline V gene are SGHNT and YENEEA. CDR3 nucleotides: TGTGCCAGCAGCTTAGTGTCTAGCGGGAGGGTGCAAGAGACCCAGTACTTC. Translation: CASSLVSSGRVQETQYF.

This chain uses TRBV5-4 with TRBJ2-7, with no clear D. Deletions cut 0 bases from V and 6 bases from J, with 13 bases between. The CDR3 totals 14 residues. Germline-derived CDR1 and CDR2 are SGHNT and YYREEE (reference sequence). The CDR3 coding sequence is TGTGCCAGCAGCTTGGGATTGGGTACGGGCGAGCAGTACTTC. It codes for CASSLGLGTGEQYF.

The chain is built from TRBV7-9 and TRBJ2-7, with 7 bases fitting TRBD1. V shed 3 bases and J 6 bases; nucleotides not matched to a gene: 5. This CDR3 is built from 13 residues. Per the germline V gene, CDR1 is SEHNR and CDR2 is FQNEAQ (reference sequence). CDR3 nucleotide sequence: TGTGCCAGCAGCTTTTCAACAGGGGTCGAGCAGTACTTC. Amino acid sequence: CASSFSTGVEQYF.

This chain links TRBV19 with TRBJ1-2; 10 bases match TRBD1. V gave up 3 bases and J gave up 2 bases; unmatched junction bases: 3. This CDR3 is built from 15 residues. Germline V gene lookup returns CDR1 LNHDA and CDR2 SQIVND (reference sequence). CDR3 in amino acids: CASSIGQGGNYGYTF. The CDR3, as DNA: TGTGCCAGTAGTATCGGACAGGGGGGGAACTATGGCTACACCTTC.

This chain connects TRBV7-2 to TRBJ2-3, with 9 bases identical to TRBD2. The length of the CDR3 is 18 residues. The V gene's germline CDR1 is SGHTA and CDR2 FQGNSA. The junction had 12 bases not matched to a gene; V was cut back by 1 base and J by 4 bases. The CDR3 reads CASSLVRLAVLEADTQYF. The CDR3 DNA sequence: TGTGCCAGCAGCTTAGTCAGACTAGCGGTATTAGAGGCAGATACGCAGTATTTT.

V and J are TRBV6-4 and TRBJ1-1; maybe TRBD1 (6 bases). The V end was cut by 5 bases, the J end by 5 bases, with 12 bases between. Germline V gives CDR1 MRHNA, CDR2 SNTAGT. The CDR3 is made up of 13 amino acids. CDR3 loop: CASSRTARTEAFF. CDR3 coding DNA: TGTGCCAGCAGTCGGACAGCGAGGACTGAAGCTTTCTTT.